Shown below are 27 T cell receptor beta chains from a single sample sequenced in a study of T cells in tumors after PD-1 blockade. Here immunoSEQ multiplex PCR was the method, and the copy in TCRdb shows in-frame clones only, minus some. Of about 12,000 clones in the sample, nearly 65% were seen once. The sample was tumor tissue, taken before anti-PD-1 treatment. The receptor source for this set is a human donor with cutaneous squamous cell carcinoma.

In its sample, this clone was seen a few times. The rearrangement uses TRBV7-2 and TRBJ1-2, with D possibly matching TRBD1 (5 bases). Germline assignment: CDR1 SGHTA and CDR2 FQGNSA. The CDR3 consists of 13 residues. Trimming pared 1 base from V and 4 bases from J, leaving 7 bases between. The CDR3 protein is CASSLGQSYGYTF. The CDR3 region has the DNA TGTGCCAGCAGCTTAGGACAGTCCTATGGCTACACCTTC.

The rearrangement joins TRBV7-9 to TRBJ1-2, with 8 bases lining up with TRBD1. Germline CDR1 reads SEHNR; CDR2 reads FQNEAQ (reference sequence). The CDR3 runs to 15 residues. After removal of 6 bases from V and 2 bases from J, the junction contained 8 bases not matched to a gene. The CDR3 region has the DNA TGTGCCAGCAGTTTCCCGGGACAGGTGAACTATGGCTACACCTTC. This sequence encodes CASSFPGQVNYGYTF.

The V and J genes are TRBV5-1 and TRBJ1-4, with D tentatively TRBD1 (6 bases). The V and J ends lost 4 bases and 2 bases respectively, with 12 bases between them. The CDR3 is made up of 15 amino acids. The V gene's germline CDR1 is SGHRS and CDR2 YFSETQ. The CDR3 is CASSPSGVTNEKLFF. For the CDR3, the DNA is TGCGCCAGCAGCCCCTCAGGGGTGACTAATGAAAAACTGTTTTTT.

Only a few counts were recorded for this clone. This chain links TRBV5-8 with TRBJ2-7, with a tentative D call TRBD2 (6 bases). Germline CDR1 reads SGHTS; CDR2 reads YDEGEE. V gave up 5 bases and J gave up 2 bases, with 14 bases separating them. The CDR3 contains 14 residues. As DNA, the CDR3 is TGTGCCAGCAGGGTCCAGGAGGGGCCCTACGAGCAGTACTTC. Its translation is CASRVQEGPYEQYF.

The CDR3 region has the DNA TGCAGCGTTAAAGTCTCCGCCGGCGATGAGCAGTTCTTC. Amino acid sequence: CSVKVSAGDEQFF. The V gene is TRBV29-1, the J gene TRBJ2-1, with D uncertain. The CDR3 has 13 amino acids. The germline CDR1 and CDR2 sequences are SQVTM and ANQGSEA. The germline V and J ends were trimmed by 5 bases and 8 bases, with 16 bases remaining between them.

This rearrangement joins TRBV7-2 to TRBJ2-1; 8 bases are a match to TRBD2. The germline V gene encodes CDR1 SGHTA and CDR2 FQGNSA. V lost 5 bases to trimming and J lost 4 bases; unmatched junction nucleotides: 4. The CDR3 is 14 residues long. The CDR3 loop reads CASSRTSTYNEQFF. The CDR3 bases are TGTGCCAGCAGCCGGACTAGCACTTACAATGAGCAGTTCTTC.

This clone is labeled as medium-sized. This chain links TRBV9 with TRBJ1-1; a weak D match, TRBD1 (5 bases). The ends were cut back, 3 bases at V and 1 base at J, with 10 bases in the middle. There are 14 residues in the CDR3. Germline lookup yields CDR1 SGDLS and CDR2 YYNGEE. Here the CDR3 reads CASSGQSPNTEAFF. The DNA of the CDR3 is TGTGCCAGCAGCGGACAGAGCCCGAACACTGAAGCTTTCTTT.

The V gene is TRBV6-2 or TRBV6-3, the J gene TRBJ2-2; 7 bases match TRBD1. The junction had 2 bases not matched to a gene; V was cut back by 2 bases and J by 5 bases. From germline, CDR1 is MNHEY and CDR2 SVGEGT. This CDR3 is built from 14 residues. CDR3 sequence reads: CASSYLTGTGELFF. The CDR3 DNA reads TGTGCCAGCAGTTACCTGACAGGGACCGGGGAGCTGTTTTTT.

This clone occurred a few times. This chain links TRBV7-6 with TRBJ2-2; weak D call: TRBD1 (6 bases). The CDR3 sequence is 16 residues long. The ends were cut back, 3 bases at V and 4 bases at J, with 15 bases in the middle. Germline lookup yields CDR1 SGHVS and CDR2 FNYEAQ. For the CDR3, the DNA is TGTGCCAGCAGCTTCGACACAGGGTCGCGCACCGGGGAGCTGTTTTTT. This gives the protein CASSFDTGSRTGELFF.

This chain connects TRBV7-2 to TRBJ2-7; D ambiguous. Deletions cut 1 base from V and 1 base from J, with 8 bases between. The CDR3 has 14 amino acids. Germline loops: CDR1 SGHTA, CDR2 FQGNSA. This CDR3 reads CASSLERESYEQYF. The CDR3 DNA reads as TGTGCCAGCAGCTTAGAGCGCGAATCCTACGAGCAGTACTTC.

Here the CDR3 reads CASSDNGHSGNTIYF. DNA for the CDR3: TGTGCCAGCAGTGATAACGGTCACTCTGGAAACACCATATATTTT. V gene TRBV6-1 combines with J gene TRBJ1-3; no definite D call. Germline assignment: CDR1 MNHNS and CDR2 SASEGT. The CDR3 is made up of 15 amino acids. V shed 3 bases and J shed 0 bases, with 9 bases lying between them.

The chain combines TRBV18 with TRBJ1-2, with 8 positions matching TRBD1. Germline V CDR1 and CDR2: KGHSH, LQKENI. CDR3 length: 18 residues. The trim removed 2 bases at V and 4 bases at J, leaving 15 bases unmatched. Here the CDR3 reads CASSPVLPFSDRGYGYTF. The CDR3 DNA is TGTGCCAGCTCACCAGTTTTGCCCTTTTCCGACAGGGGCTATGGCTACACCTTC.

This chain links TRBV27 with TRBJ2-7, with 12 bases identical to TRBD2. Germline lookup yields CDR1 MNHEY and CDR2 SMNVEV (reference sequence). The length of the CDR3 is 17 residues. V was pared by 5 bases and J by 4 bases, with 12 bases of the junction left unmatched. The CDR3: CASSPSPGLAGRYEQYF. CDR3 bases: TGTGCCAGCAGTCCAAGCCCGGGACTAGCGGGTCGGTACGAGCAGTACTTC.

The chain links TRBV2 to TRBJ1-3; D is uncertain. V shed 6 bases and J shed 0 bases, with 15 bases lying between them. The germline V gene encodes CDR1 SNHLY and CDR2 FYNNEI. The CDR3 spans 16 residues. The CDR3 bases are TGTGCCAGCAGCCCCATCCCGGGAAGCTCTGGAAACACCATATATTTT. It specifies CASSPIPGSSGNTIYF.

V usage is TRBV19 and J usage is TRBJ1-1; D gene uncertain. The CDR3 runs 17 residues. From germline, CDR1 is LNHDA and CDR2 SQIVND (reference sequence). Trimming left V 7 bases short and J 6 bases short, with 27 bases between. The CDR3 region is CASTSYPLDITLPEAFF. The CDR3 DNA reads as TGTGCCAGTACCTCATATCCCCTGGATATAACTCTTCCTGAAGCTTTCTTT.

The rearrangement links TRBV3-1 (or the pseudogene TRBV3-2) to TRBJ2-1, with a weak D call TRBD2 (6 bases). The germline V gene encodes CDR1 LGHDT and CDR2 YNNKEL (reference sequence). The CDR3 contains 11 residues. The V gene lost 5 bases and the J gene lost 13 bases, with 12 bases spanning the gap. CDR3 sequence: CASSYGREQFF. In nucleotides, the CDR3 is TGTGCCAGCAGCTATGGGCGGGAACAGTTCTTC.

The sample holds one count of this clone. CDR3 in amino acids: CATSSGQDRDHNEQFF. CDR3 nucleotides: TGTGCCACCAGCAGCGGACAGGACAGGGACCACAATGAGCAGTTCTTC. The chain joins TRBV15 to TRBJ2-1; 8 nucleotides align to TRBD1. The CDR3 consists of 16 residues. With 3 bases clipped from V and 5 bases from J, the junction kept 9 bases outside the gene matches. Germline CDR1 LNHNV, CDR2 YYDKDF (reference sequence).

In this sample, this clone turned up a few times. The chain combines TRBV10-3 with TRBJ2-1; 8 bases align to TRBD1. V lost 10 bases, J lost 9 bases, and 11 bases stayed unmatched. This CDR3 has 13 amino acids. CDR1 ENHRY and CDR2 SYGVKD come from the germline V gene. CDR3 DNA: TGTGCCACAGGGGGCCTGCTTTGGGTTGAGCAGTTCTTC. It yields the protein CATGGLLWVEQFF.

The rearrangement uses TRBV4-1 and TRBJ2-7; 7 positions agree with TRBD1. The CDR3 covers 15 residues. In germline, CDR1 is MGHRA, CDR2 YSYEKL. V shed 3 bases, J shed 1 base, and the junction held 6 bases outside the gene matches. This CDR3 reads CASSQTPGQSYEQYF. CDR3 DNA sequence: TGCGCCAGCAGCCAGACCCCGGGACAGTCCTACGAGCAGTACTTC.

This clone was counted only a few times. Other nucleotide sequences from this sample produce the same CDR3. This rearrangement joins TRBV5-5 to TRBJ1-6, with D possibly TRBD1 on 5 matching bases. Germline CDR1 SGHKS, CDR2 YYEKEE (reference sequence). The length of the CDR3 is 15 residues. V was shortened by 0 bases and J by 7 bases, with 11 bases between the two germline ends. The CDR3 DNA reads TGTGCCAGCAGCTTGGGGCAGGGTGGGAATTCACCCCTCCACTTT. Translation gives CASSLGQGGNSPLHF.

The chain is built from TRBV27 and TRBJ1-6; TRBD1 matches 10 bases. V trimming: 8 bases; J trimming: 7 bases; junction bases outside the gene matches: 8. CDR1 and CDR2 (germline): MNHEY, SMNVEV (reference sequence). This CDR3 has 15 amino acids. The CDR3 region has the DNA TGTGCCAGCGTTGGTAGGGGACAGGGGAATTCACCCCTCCACTTT. Translation gives CASVGRGQGNSPLHF.

The chain joins TRBV5-8 to TRBJ1-1; D not certain. Per germline, CDR1 SGHTS and CDR2 YDEGEE. The CDR3 runs 14 residues. Trimming removed 3 bases at V and 11 bases at J, with 20 bases between. The chain's CDR3 is CASSWPGHAVGAFF. DNA of the CDR3: TGTGCCAGCAGCTGGCCAGGCCACGCCGTGGGGGCTTTCTTT.

This clone was seen more than once but under ten times. The V gene is TRBV5-1, the J gene TRBJ1-1; a possible D gene is TRBD1 (6 bases). The length of the CDR3 is 13 residues. The V gene lost 3 bases and the J gene lost 13 bases, with 19 bases spanning the gap. Germline CDR1 reads SGHRS; CDR2 reads YFSETQ. The CDR3 DNA is TGCGCCAGCAGCTGGGGCCAGGGGTTGTCAGGTTTCTTT. Its translation is CASSWGQGLSGFF. Full variable domain (remainder filled in from reference TRBV5-1 and TRBJ1-1): KAGVTQTPRYLIKTRGQQVTLSCSPISGHRSVSWYQQTPGQGLQFLFEYFSETQRNKGNFPGRFSGRQFSNSRSEMNVSTLELGDSALYLCASSWGQGLSGFFGQGTRLTVV.

This clone was detected once. The chain links TRBV18 to TRBJ2-3; D is possibly TRBD2 (5 bases). The V gene's germline CDR1 is KGHSH and CDR2 LQKENI. This CDR3 comprises 16 residues. Between the trimmed V and J ends, which lost 2 bases and 0 bases, there was a span of 12 bases. CDR3 region: CASSPNSGTSTDTQYF. CDR3 sequence (DNA): TGTGCCAGCTCACCAAACAGCGGAACTAGCACAGATACGCAGTATTTT.

The J gene is TRBJ2-1, the V gene TRBV5-8, with 7 bases fitting TRBD1. Trimming took 3 bases from V and 4 from J; bases not matched to a gene: 7. The V gene's germline CDR1 is SGHTS and CDR2 YDEGEE. CDR3 length equals 15 residues. The CDR3 sequence: CASSSTPGGYNEQFF. DNA of the CDR3: TGTGCCAGCAGCTCCACCCCAGGGGGATACAATGAGCAGTTCTTC.

This clone was observed a handful of times. V and J are TRBV6-6 and TRBJ2-3; 7 positions match TRBD2. In germline, CDR1 is MNHNY, CDR2 SVGAGI (reference sequence). CDR3 size: 16 residues. Trimming removed 3 bases from V and 3 bases from J; junction bases left unmatched: 9. The CDR3 loop reads CASSYKSAGVTDTQYF. For the CDR3, the DNA is TGTGCCAGCAGTTATAAGTCGGCGGGAGTTACAGATACGCAGTATTTT.

The CDR3 region has the DNA TGTGCCAGCTCACCAGGGGACGTACTAGCCAAAAACATTCAGTACTTC. This translates into CASSPGDVLAKNIQYF. The genes are TRBV18 and TRBJ2-4; TRBD1 or TRBD2 may be the D gene (5 bases each). The germline CDR1 and CDR2 sequences are KGHSH and LQKENI. The germline V and J ends were trimmed by 2 bases and 0 bases, with 11 bases remaining between them. This CDR3 spans 16 amino acids.